The clone carrying this T cell receptor (beta chain) was observed many times. The CDR3 has 14 residues. Germline assignment: CDR1 LNHNV and CDR2 YYDKDF (reference sequence). V was cut by 5 bases and J by 10 bases, with 15 bases left in between. This sample is part of a study of early T cells in non-severe SARS-CoV-2 infection. MiXCR was run by TCRdb on the 5' RACE reads, yielding one entry per CDR3 protein. Of around 50,000 distinct CDR3 sequences listed, 10% to 15% are singletons. This sequence was found in an adult who was a healthcare worker with PCR-confirmed SARS-CoV-2 infection or an uninfected control (not recorded which). The sample consisted of whole blood. This chain uses TRBV15 with TRBJ1-6, with unresolved D. CDR3 bases: TGTGCCACCAGCTGGAGCGGCGTCGGGTCACCCCTCCACTTT. Amino acid sequence: CATSWSGVGSPLHF.